This is a list of T cell receptor beta chains from one sample in a study of T-cell memory formation after mild COVID-19. MiXCR, run by TCRdb on the 5' RACE reads, gives a single entry per CDR3 protein. Of approximately 290,000 distinct CDR3 sequences listed, roughly 15% are singletons. Source material: PBMCs or a T cell subset sorted from them (not recorded which). The source of these receptors is a man between 18 and 35 years old who had mild COVID-19 (a few samples of this study predate the infection). Cell type and time point are not known. Both conserved end residues are part of each CDR3. A D gene is named only where the DNA matches it firmly. A row's size may be missing; if present it is once, few, many or a size class.

j_gene,d_gene,abundance,v_gene,CDR3aa,CDR3nt
TRBJ1-5,.,.,TRBV27,CAIQQGRSNQPQHF,TGTGCCATACAACAGGGTCGGAGCAATCAGCCCCAGCATTTT
TRBJ1-2,TRBD1,few,TRBV6-2/TRBV6-3,CASIFYPTQGDHYGYTF,TGTGCCAGCATTTTCTACCCAACTCAGGGGGATCACTATGGCTACACCTTC
TRBJ2-5,.,many,TRBV12-3/TRBV12-4,CASSSDRARTQYF,TGTGCCAGCAGTAGTGACCGAGCTCGGACCCAGTACTTC
TRBJ2-5,.,.,TRBV25-1,CASSEWAGETQYF,TGTGCCAGCAGTGAATGGGCCGGGGAGACCCAGTACTTC
TRBJ2-1,.,few,TRBV7-9,CASSFTSPGEFF,TGTGCCAGCAGCTTTACTAGCCCGGGCGAGTTCTTC
TRBJ1-6,.,.,TRBV9,CASSVGLTNSPLHF,TGTGCCAGCAGCGTCGGATTGACTAATTCACCCCTCCACTTT
TRBJ2-3,TRBD2,many,TRBV7-2,CASSWTSGGTDTQYF,TGTGCCAGCAGCTGGACTAGCGGGGGTACAGATACGCAGTATTTT
TRBJ2-7,.,once,TRBV19,CASSHRDTYEQYF,TGTGCCAGTAGTCACCGGGACACCTACGAGCAGTACTTC
TRBJ1-1,.,.,TRBV5-1,CASSLVQQNTEAFF,TGCGCCAGCAGCTTGGTGCAGCAGAACACTGAAGCTTTCTTT
TRBJ2-1,.,many,TRBV11-2,CASSLVDNEQFF,TGTGCCAGCAGCTTAGTCGACAATGAGCAGTTCTTC